This T cell receptor beta chain is from a study of regulatory T cells in long-lasting Graves disease (dated by TCRdb to about 2021). Study-level background: Patients with newly diagnosed Graves' disease had been on antithyroid drugs for under 3 months. Persistent Graves' disease patients were compared with newly diagnosed Graves' disease patients by peripheral blood TCR sequencing and RNA sequencing. The study was conducted in China and was registered as a clinical trial. A total of roughly 35 samples underwent TCR sequencing: around 13 from persistent and roughly 20 from newly diagnosed Graves' disease patients. Results the study describes overall, beyond this receptor: Patients with persistent disease shared more public clonotypes (over 2,500) than newly diagnosed patients did (more than 900). Preferential use of TRBV28, TRBJ1-2 and TRBJ2-5 was observed in persistent disease, whereas TRBV20-1 and TRBJ2-1 were favored in newly diagnosed disease. Compared with newly diagnosed patients, patients with persistent Graves' disease had lower TCR Shannon entropy and fewer highly expanded clones, which suggests clonal expansion. The authors acknowledged the small sample size as a limitation that may reduce accuracy. Sequencing and analysis were limited to the TCR beta chain. The study examined only peripheral blood because the primary lesion, thyroid tissue, could not be accessed.

The sample's time point, from its label and the paper: newly diagnosed GD, antithyroid drugs for less than 3 months. RNA was extracted from PBMCs in TRIzol for both TCR sequencing and RNA sequencing. The diagnosis of Graves' disease was made according to American Thyroid Association guidelines. Patients for the study were recruited at an endocrinology department in Xi'an, China. From each patient, about 9 milliliters of peripheral blood was collected into an EDTA anticoagulant tube. PBMCs were isolated by Ficoll Paque Plus density gradient separation without further T cell sorting. An Agilent 2100 Bioanalyzer and agarose gel were used to assess RNA quality, and a NanoDrop 2000 was used to measure RNA concentration. This clonotype was seen repeatedly, ten times or more. Its cognate antigen has yet to be identified. Per-base quality was not reported, and no clone a single base away is much larger than it.

Library construction relied on multiplex PCR. Sequenced on an Illumina HiSeq 4000. CDR3 regions were amplified by Arm-PCR with iRepertoire HTBI primers to construct TCR beta libraries. Gel purification was performed on PCR products prior to sequencing. The study's processing was this. Gene usage analysis of CDR3 amino acid clonotypes used the 50 to 70 TRBV and 14 to 15 TRBJ segments found across samples. Filtered high-quality paired reads were merged into contigs using COPE and FqMerger. BLAST was used to align contigs to IMGT TRBV, TRBD and TRBJ reference genes, and CDR3 was defined according to IMGT. Highly expanded clones were defined as clonotypes with a frequency above 0.1%. Repertoire diversity was measured by Shannon entropy, and V-J evenness by the Gini coefficient. A clonotype was considered public if more than one individual shared it. In TCRdb, the public reads were trimmed at Q25 with fastp and aligned with MiXCR, with productive beta chains retained. One record per CDR3 amino acid sequence lists the most common genes and DNA. TCRdb's processing, not the authors', yielded these V and J calls. The sample table shows around 400,000 distinct CDR3 sequences, and around a sixth are seen once. The ten largest clonotypes hold 22% of the sample.

V and J lose 3 bases and 1 base, and a span of 21 bases separates them. The CDR3 measures 18 amino acids from cysteine to phenylalanine. The kept DNA is CDR3 alone, 54 bases in frame from the first base. The germline V gene (reference sequence) gives CDR1 as LGHDT and CDR2 as YNNKEL. Recombination linked TRBV3-1 to TRBJ1-1, with an unclear D gene assignment. This TCR derives from a female donor with Graves disease. This sample comprised peripheral blood mononuclear cells (PBMCs), obtained at new diagnosis, from a patient treated with antithyroid drugs. The DNA sequence follows: TGTGCCAGCAGCCATAAAGCCCGAATGACCGCTAGGAACACTGAAGCTTTCTTT. Its translation is CASSHKARMTARNTEAFF. When the CDR3 is completed using the reference TRBV3-1 and TRBJ1-1 genes on either side, the full variable domain is DTAVSQTPKYLVTQMGNDKSIKCEQNLGHDTMYWYKQDSKKFLKIMFSYNNKELIINETVPNRFSPKSPDKAHLNLHINSLELGDSAVYFCASSHKARMTARNTEAFFGQGTRLTVV.